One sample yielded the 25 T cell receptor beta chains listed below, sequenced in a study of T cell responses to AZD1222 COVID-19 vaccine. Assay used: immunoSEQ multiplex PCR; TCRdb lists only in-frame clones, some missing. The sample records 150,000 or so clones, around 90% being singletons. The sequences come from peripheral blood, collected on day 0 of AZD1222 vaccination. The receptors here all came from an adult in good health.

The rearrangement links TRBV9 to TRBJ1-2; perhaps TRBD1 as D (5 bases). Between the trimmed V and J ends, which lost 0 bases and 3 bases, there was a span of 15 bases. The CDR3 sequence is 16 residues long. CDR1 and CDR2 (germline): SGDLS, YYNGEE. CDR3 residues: CASSVGGMGGYYGYTF. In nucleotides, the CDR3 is TGTGCCAGCAGCGTAGGTGGGATGGGGGGATACTATGGCTACACCTTC.

The CDR3 sequence is CASRTGVYGYTF. The CDR3 coding sequence is TGTGCCAGCAGAACAGGGGTTTATGGCTACACCTTC. V and J are TRBV28 and TRBJ1-2; 7 bases are a match to TRBD1. Germline CDR1 reads MDHEN; CDR2 reads SYDVKM. The CDR3 sequence is 12 residues long. The J segment lost 5 bases and the V segment lost 6 bases, leaving 3 bases of the junction unmatched.

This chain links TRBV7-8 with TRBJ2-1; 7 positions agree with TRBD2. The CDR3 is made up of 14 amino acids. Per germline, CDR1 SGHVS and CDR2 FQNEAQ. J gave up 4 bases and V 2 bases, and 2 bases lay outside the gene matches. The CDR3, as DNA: TGTGCCAGCAGCTTATCGCGGGGGTACAATGAGCAGTTCTTC. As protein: CASSLSRGYNEQFF. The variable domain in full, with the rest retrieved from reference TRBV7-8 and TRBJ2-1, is GAGVSQSPRYKVAKRGQDVALRCDPISGHVSLFWYQQALGQGPEFLTYFQNEAQLDKSGLPSDRFFAERPEGSVSTLKIQRTQQEDSAVYLCASSLSRGYNEQFFGPGTRLTVL.

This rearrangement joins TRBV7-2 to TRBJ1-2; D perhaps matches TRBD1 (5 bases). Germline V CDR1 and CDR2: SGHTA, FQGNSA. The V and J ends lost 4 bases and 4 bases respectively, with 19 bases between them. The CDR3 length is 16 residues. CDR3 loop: CASSSQGTAVAYGYTF. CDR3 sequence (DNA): TGTGCCAGCAGCTCCCAAGGGACGGCGGTAGCCTATGGCTACACCTTC. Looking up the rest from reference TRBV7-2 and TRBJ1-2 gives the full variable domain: GAGVSQSPSNKVTEKGKDVELRCDPISGHTALYWYRQSLGQGLEFLIYFQGNSAPDKSGLPSDRFSAERTGGSVSTLTIQRTQQEDSAVYLCASSSQGTAVAYGYTFGSGTRLTVV.

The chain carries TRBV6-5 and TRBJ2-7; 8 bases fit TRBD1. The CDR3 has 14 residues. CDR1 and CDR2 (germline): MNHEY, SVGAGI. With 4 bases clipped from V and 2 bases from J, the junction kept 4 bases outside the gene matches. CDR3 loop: CASSSAQGAYEQYF. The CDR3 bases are TGTGCCAGCAGTTCGGCACAGGGGGCCTACGAGCAGTACTTC.

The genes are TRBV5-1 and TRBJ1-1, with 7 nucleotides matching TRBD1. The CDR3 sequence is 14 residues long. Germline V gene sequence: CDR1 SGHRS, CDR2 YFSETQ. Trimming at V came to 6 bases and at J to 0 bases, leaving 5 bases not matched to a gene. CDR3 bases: TGCGCCAGCACCGCACAGGGGCTGAACACTGAAGCTTTCTTT. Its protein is CASTAQGLNTEAFF.

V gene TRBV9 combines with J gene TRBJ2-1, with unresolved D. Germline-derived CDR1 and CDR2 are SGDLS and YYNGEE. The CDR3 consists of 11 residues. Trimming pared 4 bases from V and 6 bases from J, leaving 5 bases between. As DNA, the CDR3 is TGTGCCAGCAGCTCTGGCAATGAGCAGTTCTTC. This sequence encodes CASSSGNEQFF.

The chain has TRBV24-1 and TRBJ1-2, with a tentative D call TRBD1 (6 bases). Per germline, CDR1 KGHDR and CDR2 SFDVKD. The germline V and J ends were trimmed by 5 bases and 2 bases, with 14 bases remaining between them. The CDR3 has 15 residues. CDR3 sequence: CATSASWGGNYGYTF. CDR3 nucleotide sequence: TGTGCCACCAGTGCCTCGTGGGGGGGCAACTATGGCTACACCTTC.

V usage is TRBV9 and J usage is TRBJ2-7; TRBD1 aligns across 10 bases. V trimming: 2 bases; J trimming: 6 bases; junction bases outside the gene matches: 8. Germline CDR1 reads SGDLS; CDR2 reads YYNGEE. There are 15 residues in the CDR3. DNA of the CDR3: TGTGCCAGCAGCGTTTCCGGGACAGGGGTTAGCGAGCAGTACTTC. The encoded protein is CASSVSGTGVSEQYF.

The CDR3 reads CASSPDRVAGEQYF. CDR3 nucleotides: TGTGCCAGCTCACCCGACAGGGTGGCGGGAGAGCAGTACTTC. This rearrangement joins TRBV18 to TRBJ2-7; D possibly corresponds to TRBD1 (7 bases). The germline V gene encodes CDR1 KGHSH and CDR2 LQKENI. The CDR3 spans 14 residues. The V gene lost 3 bases and the J gene lost 7 bases, with 16 bases spanning the gap.

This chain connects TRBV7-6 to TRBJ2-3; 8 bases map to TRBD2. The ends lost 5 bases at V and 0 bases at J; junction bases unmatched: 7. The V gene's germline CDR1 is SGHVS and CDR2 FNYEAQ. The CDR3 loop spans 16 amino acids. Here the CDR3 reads CASSRLTSASTDTQYF. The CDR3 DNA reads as TGTGCCAGCAGCCGACTGACTAGCGCAAGCACAGATACGCAGTATTTT.

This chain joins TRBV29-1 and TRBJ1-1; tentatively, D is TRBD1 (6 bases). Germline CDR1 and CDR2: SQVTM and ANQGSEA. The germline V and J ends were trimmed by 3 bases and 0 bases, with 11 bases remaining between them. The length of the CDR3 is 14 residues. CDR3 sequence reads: CSVDKTGLNTEAFF. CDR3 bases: TGCAGCGTTGATAAGACAGGTCTGAACACTGAAGCTTTCTTT.

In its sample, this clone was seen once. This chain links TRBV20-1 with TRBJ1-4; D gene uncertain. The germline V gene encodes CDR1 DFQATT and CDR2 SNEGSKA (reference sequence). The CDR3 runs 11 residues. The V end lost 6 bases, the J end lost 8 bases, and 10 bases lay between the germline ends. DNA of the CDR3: TGCAGTGCCAGGTCCTGGGAAAAACTGTTTTTT. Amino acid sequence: CSARSWEKLFF.

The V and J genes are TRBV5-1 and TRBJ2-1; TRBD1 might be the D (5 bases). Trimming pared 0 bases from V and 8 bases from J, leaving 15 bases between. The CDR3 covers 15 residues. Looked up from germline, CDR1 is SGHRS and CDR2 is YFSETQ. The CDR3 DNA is TGCGCCAGCAGCTTGGAGTGGACAATCTTGGATGAGCAGTTCTTC. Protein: CASSLEWTILDEQFF.

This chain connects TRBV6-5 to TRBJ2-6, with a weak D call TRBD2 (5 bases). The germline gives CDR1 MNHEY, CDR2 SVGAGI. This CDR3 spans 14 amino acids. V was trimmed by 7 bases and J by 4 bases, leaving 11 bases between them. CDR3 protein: CASTLSGGANVLTF. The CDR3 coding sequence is TGTGCCAGCACGTTAAGCGGAGGGGCCAACGTCCTGACTTTC.

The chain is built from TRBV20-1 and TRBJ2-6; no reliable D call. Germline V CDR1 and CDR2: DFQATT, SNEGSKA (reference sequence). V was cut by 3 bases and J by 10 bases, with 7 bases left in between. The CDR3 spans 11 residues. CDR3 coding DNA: TGCAGTGCTAGTAACGGTAACGTCCTGACTTTC. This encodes CSASNGNVLTF.

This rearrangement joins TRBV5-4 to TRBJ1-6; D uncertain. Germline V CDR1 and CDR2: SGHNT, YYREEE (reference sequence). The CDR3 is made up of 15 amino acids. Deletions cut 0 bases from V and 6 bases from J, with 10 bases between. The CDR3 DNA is TGTGCCAGCAGCTTGGTATTCGGTGCTAATTCACCCCTCCACTTT. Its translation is CASSLVFGANSPLHF. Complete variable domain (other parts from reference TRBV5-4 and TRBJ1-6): ETGVTQSPTHLIKTRGQQVTLRCSSQSGHNTVSWYQQALGQGPQFIFQYYREEENGRGNFPPRFSGLQFPNYSSELNVNALELDDSALYLCASSLVFGANSPLHFGNGTRLTVT.

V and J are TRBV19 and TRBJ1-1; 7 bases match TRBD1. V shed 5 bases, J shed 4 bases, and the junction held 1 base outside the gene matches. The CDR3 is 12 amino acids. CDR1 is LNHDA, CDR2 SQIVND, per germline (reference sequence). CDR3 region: CASSDRATEAFF. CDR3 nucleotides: TGTGCCAGTAGTGACAGGGCCACTGAAGCTTTCTTT.

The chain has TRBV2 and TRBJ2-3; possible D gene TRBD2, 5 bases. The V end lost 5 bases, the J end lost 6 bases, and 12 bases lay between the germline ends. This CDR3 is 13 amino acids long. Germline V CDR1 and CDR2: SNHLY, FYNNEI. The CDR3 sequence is CASSSARRDTQYF. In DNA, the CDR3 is TGTGCCAGCAGTTCGGCCCGGAGGGATACGCAGTATTTT.

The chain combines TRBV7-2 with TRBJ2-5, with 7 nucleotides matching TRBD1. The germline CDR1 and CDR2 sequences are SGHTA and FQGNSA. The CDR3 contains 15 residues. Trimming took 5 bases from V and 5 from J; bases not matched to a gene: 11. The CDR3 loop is CASSHGDRDWETQYF. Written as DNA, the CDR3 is TGTGCCAGCAGCCACGGCGACAGGGATTGGGAGACCCAGTACTTC.

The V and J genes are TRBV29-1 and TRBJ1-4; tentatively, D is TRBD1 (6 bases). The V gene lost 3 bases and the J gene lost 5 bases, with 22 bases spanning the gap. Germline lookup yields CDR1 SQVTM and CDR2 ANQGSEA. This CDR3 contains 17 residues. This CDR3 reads CSVDDPSGAVNNEKLFF. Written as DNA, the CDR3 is TGCAGCGTTGACGATCCTTCGGGGGCAGTCAACAATGAAAAACTGTTTTTT.

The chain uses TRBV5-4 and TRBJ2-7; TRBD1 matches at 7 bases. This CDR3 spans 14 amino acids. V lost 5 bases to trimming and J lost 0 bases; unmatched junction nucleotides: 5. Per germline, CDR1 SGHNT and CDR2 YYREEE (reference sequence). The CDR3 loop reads CASRADRASYEQYF. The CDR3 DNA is TGTGCCAGCAGGGCAGACAGGGCCTCCTACGAGCAGTACTTC.

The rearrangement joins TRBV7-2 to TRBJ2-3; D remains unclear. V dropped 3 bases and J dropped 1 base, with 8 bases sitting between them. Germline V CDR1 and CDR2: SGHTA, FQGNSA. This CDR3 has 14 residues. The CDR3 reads CASSFGPRTDTQYF. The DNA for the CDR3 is TGTGCCAGCAGCTTCGGTCCGCGCACAGATACGCAGTATTTT.

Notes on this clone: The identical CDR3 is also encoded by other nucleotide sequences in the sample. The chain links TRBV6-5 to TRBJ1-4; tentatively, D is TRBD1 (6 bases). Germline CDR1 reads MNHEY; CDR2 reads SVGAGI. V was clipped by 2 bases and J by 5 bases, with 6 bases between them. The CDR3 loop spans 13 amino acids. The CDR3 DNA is TGTGCCAGCAGTTACAGGGGGAATGAAAAACTGTTTTTT. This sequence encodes CASSYRGNEKLFF.

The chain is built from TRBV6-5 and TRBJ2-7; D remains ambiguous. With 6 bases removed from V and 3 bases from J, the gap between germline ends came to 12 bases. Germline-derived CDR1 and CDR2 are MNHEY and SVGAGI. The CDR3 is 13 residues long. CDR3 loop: CASRPAANYEQYF. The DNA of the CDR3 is TGTGCCAGCAGACCGGCAGCAAACTACGAGCAGTACTTC.